Detailed here is one T cell receptor (beta chain). Its antigen is unknown. This CDR3 comprises 11 residues. V dropped 3 bases and J dropped 6 bases, with 7 bases sitting between them. Germline V gives CDR1 SGHNT, CDR2 YYREEE (reference sequence). Using immunoSEQ multiplex PCR, the repertoire was profiled, and TCRdb retains in-frame clones only, with some absent. The table includes approximately 110,000 clones, 70% to 90% detected once. This entry belongs to a study of T cell responses to AZD1222 COVID-19 vaccine. The study, taken as a whole, reports: Repertoire sampling happened only post peak T cell response.

The sequence came from an adult in good health. The chain employs TRBV5-4 and TRBJ2-7; D is ambiguous. The source material was peripheral blood, sampled on day 0 of AZD1222 vaccination. Written as DNA, the CDR3 is TGTGCCAGCAGCTCCCCTGTCGAGCAGTACTTC. Residues: CASSSPVEQYF.